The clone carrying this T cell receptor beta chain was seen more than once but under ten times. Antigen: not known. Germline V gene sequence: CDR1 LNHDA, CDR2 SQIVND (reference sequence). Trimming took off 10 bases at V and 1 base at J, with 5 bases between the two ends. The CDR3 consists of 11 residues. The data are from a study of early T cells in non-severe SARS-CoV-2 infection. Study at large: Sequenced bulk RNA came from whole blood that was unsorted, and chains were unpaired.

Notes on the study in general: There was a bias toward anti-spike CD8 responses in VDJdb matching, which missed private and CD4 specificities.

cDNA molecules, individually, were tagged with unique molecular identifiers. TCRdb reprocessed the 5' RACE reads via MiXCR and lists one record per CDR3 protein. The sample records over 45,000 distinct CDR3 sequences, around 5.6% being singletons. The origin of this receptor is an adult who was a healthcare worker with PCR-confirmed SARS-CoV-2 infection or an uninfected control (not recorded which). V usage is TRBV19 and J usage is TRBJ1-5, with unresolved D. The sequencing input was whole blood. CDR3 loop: CAIGSNQPQHF. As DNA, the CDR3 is TGTGCCATTGGGAGCAATCAGCCCCAGCATTTT.